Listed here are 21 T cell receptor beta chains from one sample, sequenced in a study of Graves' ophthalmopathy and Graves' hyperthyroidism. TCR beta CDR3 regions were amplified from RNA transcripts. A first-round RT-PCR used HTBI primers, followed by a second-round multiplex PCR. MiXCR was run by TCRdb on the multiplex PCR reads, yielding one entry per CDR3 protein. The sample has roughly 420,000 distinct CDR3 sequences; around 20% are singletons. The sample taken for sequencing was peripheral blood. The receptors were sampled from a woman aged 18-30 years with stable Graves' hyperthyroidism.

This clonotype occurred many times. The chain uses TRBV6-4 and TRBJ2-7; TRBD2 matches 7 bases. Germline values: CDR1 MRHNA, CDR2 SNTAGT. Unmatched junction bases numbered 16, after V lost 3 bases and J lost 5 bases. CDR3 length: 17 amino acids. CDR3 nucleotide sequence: TGTGCCAGCAGTGAGGGATGGTGGCGGGAGACCCGAGACGAGCAGTACTTC. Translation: CASSEGWWRETRDEQYF.

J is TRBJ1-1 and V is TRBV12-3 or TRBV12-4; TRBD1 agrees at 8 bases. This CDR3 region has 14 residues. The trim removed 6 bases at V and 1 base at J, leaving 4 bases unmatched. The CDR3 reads CASSQGASNTEAFF. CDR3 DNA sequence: TGTGCCAGCAGCCAGGGGGCCTCGAACACTGAAGCTTTCTTT.

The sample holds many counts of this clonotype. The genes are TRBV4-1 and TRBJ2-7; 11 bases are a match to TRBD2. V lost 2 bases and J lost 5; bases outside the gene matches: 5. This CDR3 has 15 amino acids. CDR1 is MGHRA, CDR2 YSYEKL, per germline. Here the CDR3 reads CASSQRPGLADEQYF. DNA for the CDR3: TGCGCCAGCAGCCAACGCCCGGGACTAGCGGACGAGCAGTACTTC.

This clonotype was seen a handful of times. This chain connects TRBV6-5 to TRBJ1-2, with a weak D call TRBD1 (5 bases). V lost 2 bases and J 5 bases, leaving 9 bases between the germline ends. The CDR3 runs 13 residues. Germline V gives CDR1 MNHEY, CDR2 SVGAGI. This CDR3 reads CASSYTGEYGYTF. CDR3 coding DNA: TGTGCCAGCAGTTACACAGGAGAATATGGCTACACCTTC.

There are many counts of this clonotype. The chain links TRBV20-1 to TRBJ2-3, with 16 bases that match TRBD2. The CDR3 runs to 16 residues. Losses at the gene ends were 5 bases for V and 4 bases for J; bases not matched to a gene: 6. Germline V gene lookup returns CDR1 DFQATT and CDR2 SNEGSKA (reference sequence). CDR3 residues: CSAGGTSGRGADTQYF. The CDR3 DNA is TGCAGTGCTGGGGGGACTAGCGGGAGGGGGGCAGATACGCAGTATTTT.

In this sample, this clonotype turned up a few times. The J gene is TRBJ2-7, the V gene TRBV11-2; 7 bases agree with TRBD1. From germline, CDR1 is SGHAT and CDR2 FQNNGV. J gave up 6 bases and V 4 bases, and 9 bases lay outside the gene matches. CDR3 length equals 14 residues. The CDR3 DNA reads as TGTGCCAGCAGCTCAATTCAGGGGGTGGGCGAGCAGTACTTC. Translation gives CASSSIQGVGEQYF.

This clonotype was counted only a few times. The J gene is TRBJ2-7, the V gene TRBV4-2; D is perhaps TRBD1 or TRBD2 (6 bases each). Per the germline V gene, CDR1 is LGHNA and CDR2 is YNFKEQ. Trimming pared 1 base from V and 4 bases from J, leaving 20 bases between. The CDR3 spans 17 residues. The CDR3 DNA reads TGTGCCAGCAGCCAAGTGGGGGCCACCGGGGGCCGTTACGAGCAGTACTTC. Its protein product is CASSQVGATGGRYEQYF.

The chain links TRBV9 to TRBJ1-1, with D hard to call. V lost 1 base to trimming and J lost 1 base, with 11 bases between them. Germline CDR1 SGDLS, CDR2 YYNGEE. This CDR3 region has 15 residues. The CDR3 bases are TGTGCCAGCAGCGTATCATCTACCCCGAACACTGAAGCTTTCTTT. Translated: CASSVSSTPNTEAFF. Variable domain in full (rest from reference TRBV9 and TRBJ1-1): DSGVTQTPKHLITATGQRVTLRCSPRSGDLSVYWYQQSLDQGLQFLIQYYNGEERAKGNILERFSAQQFPDLHSELNLSSLELGDSALYFCASSVSSTPNTEAFFGQGTRLTVV.

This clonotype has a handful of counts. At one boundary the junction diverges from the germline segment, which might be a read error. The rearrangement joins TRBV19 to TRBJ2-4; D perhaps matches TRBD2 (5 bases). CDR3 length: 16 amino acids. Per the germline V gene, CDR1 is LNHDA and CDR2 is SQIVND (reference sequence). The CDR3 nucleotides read TGTGCCAGTAGCTATTTACCGGACGGGAAGCGGAACATTAAGTACTTC. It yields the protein CASSYLPDGKRNIKYF.

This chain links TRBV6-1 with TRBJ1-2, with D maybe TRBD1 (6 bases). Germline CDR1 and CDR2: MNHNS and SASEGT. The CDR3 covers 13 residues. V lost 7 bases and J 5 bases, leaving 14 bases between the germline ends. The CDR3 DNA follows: TGTGCCAGCAAGGCACAGGGCGGGTATGGCTACACCTTC. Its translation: CASKAQGGYGYTF.

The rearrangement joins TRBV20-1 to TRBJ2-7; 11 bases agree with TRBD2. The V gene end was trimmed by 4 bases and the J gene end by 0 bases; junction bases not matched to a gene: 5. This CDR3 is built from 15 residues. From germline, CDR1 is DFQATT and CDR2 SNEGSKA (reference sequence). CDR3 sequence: CSATGGLADSYEQYF. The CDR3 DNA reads TGCAGTGCTACGGGGGGACTAGCGGACTCCTACGAGCAGTACTTC.

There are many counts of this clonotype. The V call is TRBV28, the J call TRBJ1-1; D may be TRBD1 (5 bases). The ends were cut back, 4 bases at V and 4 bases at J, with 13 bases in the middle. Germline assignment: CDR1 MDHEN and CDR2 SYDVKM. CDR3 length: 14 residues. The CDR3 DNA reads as TGTGCCAGCAGTTCTAAGGGGTTGGGCACTGAAGCTTTCTTT. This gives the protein CASSSKGLGTEAFF.

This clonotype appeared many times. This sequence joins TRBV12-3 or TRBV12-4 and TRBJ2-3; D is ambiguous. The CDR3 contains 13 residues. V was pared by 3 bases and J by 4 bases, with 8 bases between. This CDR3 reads CASSFRFPDTQYF. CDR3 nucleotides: TGTGCCAGCAGTTTCCGTTTCCCAGATACGCAGTATTTT.

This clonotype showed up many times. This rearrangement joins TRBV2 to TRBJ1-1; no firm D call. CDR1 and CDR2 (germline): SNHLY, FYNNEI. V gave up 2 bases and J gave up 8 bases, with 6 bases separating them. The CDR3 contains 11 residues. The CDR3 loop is CASSEFVEAFF. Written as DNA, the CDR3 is TGTGCCAGCAGTGAATTTGTGGAAGCTTTCTTT.

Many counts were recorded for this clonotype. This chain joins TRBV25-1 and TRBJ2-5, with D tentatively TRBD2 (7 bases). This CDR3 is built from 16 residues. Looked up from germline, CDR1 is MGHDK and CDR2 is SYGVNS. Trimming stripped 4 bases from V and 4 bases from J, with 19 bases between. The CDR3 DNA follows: TGTGCCAGCAGTGGCCTCCAAGGGGGGGGCCCAGAGACCCAGTACTTC. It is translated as CASSGLQGGGPETQYF. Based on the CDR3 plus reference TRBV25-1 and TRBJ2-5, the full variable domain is EADIYQTPRYLVIGTGKKITLECSQTMGHDKMYWYQQDPGMELHLIHYSYGVNSTEKGDLSSESTVSRIRTEHFPLTLESARPSHTSQYLCASSGLQGGGPETQYFGPGTRLLVL.

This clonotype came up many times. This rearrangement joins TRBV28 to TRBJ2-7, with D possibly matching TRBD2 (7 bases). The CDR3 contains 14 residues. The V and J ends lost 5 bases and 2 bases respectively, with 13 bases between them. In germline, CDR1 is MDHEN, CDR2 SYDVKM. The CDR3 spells CASSDQGRAYEQYF. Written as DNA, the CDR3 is TGTGCCAGCAGTGATCAGGGGAGGGCCTACGAGCAGTACTTC.

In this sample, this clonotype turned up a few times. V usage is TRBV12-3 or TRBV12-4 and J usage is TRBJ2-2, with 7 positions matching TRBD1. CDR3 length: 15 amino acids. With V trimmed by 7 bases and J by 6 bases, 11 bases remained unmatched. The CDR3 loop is CASNSEDRSSGELFF. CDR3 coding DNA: TGTGCCAGCAATTCGGAGGACAGGTCCTCCGGGGAGCTGTTTTTT.

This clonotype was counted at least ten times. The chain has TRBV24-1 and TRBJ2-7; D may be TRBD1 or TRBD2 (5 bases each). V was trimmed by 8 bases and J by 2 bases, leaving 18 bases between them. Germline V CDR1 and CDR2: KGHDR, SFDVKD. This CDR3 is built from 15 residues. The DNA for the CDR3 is TGTGCCACCACCCTGCCCGGGACGGCTACCTACGAGCAGTACTTC. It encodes CATTLPGTATYEQYF.

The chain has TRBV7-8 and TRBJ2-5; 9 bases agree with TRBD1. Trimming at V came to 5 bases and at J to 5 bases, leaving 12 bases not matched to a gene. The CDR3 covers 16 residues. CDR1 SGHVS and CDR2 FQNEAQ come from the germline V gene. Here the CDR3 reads CASSLAGTGNSETQYF. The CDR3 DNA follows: TGTGCCAGCAGCCTGGCCGGGACAGGGAATAGCGAGACCCAGTACTTC.

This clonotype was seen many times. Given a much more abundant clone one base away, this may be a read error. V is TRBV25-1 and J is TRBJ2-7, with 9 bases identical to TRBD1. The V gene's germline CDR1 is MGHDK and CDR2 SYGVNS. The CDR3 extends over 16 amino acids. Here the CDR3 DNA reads TGTGCCTGCAGTGGCCTGACAGGGGGACACGGCTACGAGCAGTACTTC. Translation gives CACSGLTGGHGYEQYF.

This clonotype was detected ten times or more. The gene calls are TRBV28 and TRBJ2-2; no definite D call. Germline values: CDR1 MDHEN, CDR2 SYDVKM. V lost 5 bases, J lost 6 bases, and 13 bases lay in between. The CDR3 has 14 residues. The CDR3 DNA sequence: TGTGCCAGCAGTATCCTGGGCCCCCCCGGGGAGCTGTTTTTT. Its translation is CASSILGPPGELFF.